These T cell receptor beta chains were read from a single sample in a study of cytomegalovirus exposure and HLA in healthy donors. This table comes from immunoSEQ multiplex PCR, and its TCRdb copy is limited to in-frame clones, with some not included. The sample holds under 200,000 clones, roughly nine tenths seen once. The sequencing input was PBMCs. The receptors originated from a woman aged 18-29 years in good health and CMV-seropositive. CDR3s include the opening cysteine and the closing phenylalanine or tryptophan. Each record gives: V gene, J gene, CDR3 protein.

>TRBV7-2|TRBJ2-3
CASSLTTGGLSTDTQYF
>TRBV29-1|TRBJ2-2
CSVFGLEGGELFF
>TRBV27|TRBJ2-2
CASSSTGGRAYHAGELFF
>TRBV19|TRBJ2-3
CASTLQGASGGGTDTQYF
>TRBV2|TRBJ2-2
CASIPAGTTHTGELFF
>TRBV27|TRBJ2-7
CASSVTGTYRYEQYF
>TRBV6-6|TRBJ1-2
CATLPTGTPYGYTF
>TRBV14|TRBJ2-5
CASSLGRWTSGPQETQYF
>TRBV10-3|TRBJ2-4
CAISEKGSGAKNIQYF
>TRBV5-1|TRBJ1-6
CASSQTRSSYNSPLHF
>TRBV6-1|TRBJ2-7
CASSEAYRGVYEQYF
>TRBV5-1|TRBJ2-7
CASSLAPFPSPYEQYF
>TRBV4-2|TRBJ2-1
CASSQGTDNEQFF
>TRBV5-1|TRBJ2-7
CASSSPGTAHEQYF
>TRBV15|TRBJ1-2
CATSTRDRANYGYTF
>TRBV10-2|TRBJ2-1
CASSEGLAGINEQFF
>TRBV5-1|TRBJ2-5
CASRRGSPQETQYF
>TRBV13|TRBJ1-1
CASSPTGGTEAFF
>TRBV21-1|TRBJ1-5
CASSKAGRGFTQPQHF
>TRBV7-2|TRBJ2-1
CASSLSRTGDHEQFF
>TRBV4-1|TRBJ1-2
CASSQRTGAKGYTF
>TRBV5-1|TRBJ2-2
CASSYQSSAAGELFF
>TRBV5-1|TRBJ2-5
CASSLPGVAETQYF
>TRBV18|TRBJ1-1
CASSPVDRGVGTEAFF
>TRBV30|TRBJ1-2
CAWSAGYGYTF
>TRBV4-1|TRBJ1-2
CASSQDRRIDGYTF
>TRBV6-1|TRBJ1-1
CASSPPAEAFF
>TRBV6-1|TRBJ1-2
CASSTVAEIYGYTF
>TRBV18|TRBJ1-2
CASSPRQGESTNYGYTF
>TRBV6-5|TRBJ1-1
CASSYAGTGLGEAFF
>TRBV9|TRBJ2-7
CASSLGQASYEQYF
>TRBV5-1|TRBJ2-7
CASSFAGTGVYEQYF
>TRBV29-1|TRBJ2-7
CSPRTSGSSYEQYF
>TRBV29-1|TRBJ2-7
CSVDQGRGGTYEQYF
>TRBV11-2|TRBJ2-2
CASSHRTGPNTGELFF
>TRBV9|TRBJ1-2
CASSVRTGGDGYTF
>TRBV11-3|TRBJ2-1
CASSLDTEEQFF
>TRBV4-2|TRBJ2-5
CASSLVGAEETQYF
>TRBV27|TRBJ2-7
CASSLLGTSGAHEQYF
>TRBV6-1|TRBJ1-3
CASSVQGWGNTIYF
>TRBV27|TRBJ2-1
CASSAYQGFNEQFF
>TRBV28|TRBJ2-3
CASSRGTSIIQGDTQYF